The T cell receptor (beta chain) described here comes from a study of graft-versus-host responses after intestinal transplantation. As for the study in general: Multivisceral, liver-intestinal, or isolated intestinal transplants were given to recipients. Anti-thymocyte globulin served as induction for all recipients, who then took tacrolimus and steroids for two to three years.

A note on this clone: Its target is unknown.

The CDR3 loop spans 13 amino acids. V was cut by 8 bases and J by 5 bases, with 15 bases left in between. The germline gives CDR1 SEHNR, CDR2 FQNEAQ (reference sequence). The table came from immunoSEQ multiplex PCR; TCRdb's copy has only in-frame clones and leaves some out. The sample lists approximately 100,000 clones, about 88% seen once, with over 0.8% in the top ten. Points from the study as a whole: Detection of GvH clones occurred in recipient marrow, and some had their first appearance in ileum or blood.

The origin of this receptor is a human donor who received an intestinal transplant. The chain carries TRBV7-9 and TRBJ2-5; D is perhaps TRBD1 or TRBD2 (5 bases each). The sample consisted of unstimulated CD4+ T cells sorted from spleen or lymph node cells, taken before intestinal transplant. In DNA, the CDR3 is TGTGCCAGCGTGAGGGGTTCGGAGGAGACCCAGTACTTC. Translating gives CASVRGSEETQYF.